This T cell receptor (beta chain) was documented in a study of OX40 agonist ivuxolimab in advanced cancers. About the study: It was ivuxolimab, an agonistic anti-OX40 (CD134) antibody, that patients were treated with.

The CDR3 is 17 amino acids. The junction had 10 bases not matched to a gene; V was cut back by 2 bases and J by 2 bases. Germline CDR1 and CDR2: SGDLS and YYNGEE. Clones were sequenced by immunoSEQ multiplex PCR, and TCRdb holds only the in-frame ones, with some missing. The sample consists of roughly 89,000 clones, more than 75% of them appearing once. Concerning this clone itself: Antigen specificity is unknown.

Study-wide findings and caveats: Clonal expansion was seen in CD4+ and CD8+ blood T cells by week 6 at 0.1 to 3.0 mg/kg. Averaging showed that CD8+ T cells had more expanded clones than CD4+ did. Low normalized T-cell clonal expansion was additionally recorded for some nonresponders.

This chain joins TRBV9 and TRBJ2-7; TRBD1 agrees at 10 bases. Source: CD4+ or CD8+ T cells sorted from blood, taken in a trial of the OX40 agonist ivuxolimab. The clonotype originates from an adult with an advanced solid tumor such as melanoma, head and neck, liver or kidney cancer. CDR3 nucleotides: TGTGCCAGCAGCGTCCACCCCACCGGGACAGGGGCCTACGAGCAGTACTTC. It specifies CASSVHPTGTGAYEQYF.